This is a list of T cell receptor beta chains from one sample in a study of CD8+ T cells in alopecia areata. TCRdb's table, derived via immunoSEQ multiplex PCR, lists solely in-frame clones and lacks some. The table lists hundreds of thousands of clones, about two thirds of them singletons. The input for sequencing was CD4+ T cells sorted from blood, taken at week 0. The receptors here all came from a human donor with alopecia areata. Both conserved end residues are part of each CDR3. The D gene is left open where the match is weak. Size is stated for part of the rows, as once, few or many counts, or as a class when the clone is expanded.

d_call j_call clone_size v_call cdr3_nt cdr3_aa
NA TRBJ2-2 NA TRBV25-1 TGTGCCAGCAGTGAAGGCAATTTTCCCGGGGAGCTGTTTTTT CASSEGNFPGELFF
TRBD1 TRBJ2-1 NA TRBV27 TGTGCCAGCAGTCAAACCAGGGGGAATGAGCAGTTCTTC CASSQTRGNEQFF
NA TRBJ1-2 NA TRBV5-1 TGCGCCAGCAGCCCCCCGTATAACTATGGCTACACCTTC CASSPPYNYGYTF
NA TRBJ1-6 few TRBV30 TGTGCCTGGAGCAAGGACAGCTCCTATAATTCACCCCTCCACTTT CAWSKDSSYNSPLHF
NA TRBJ2-7 NA TRBV6-5 TGTGCCAGCAGCAGAAGCCGACCCCCCTACGAGCAGTACTTC CASSRSRPPYEQYF
TRBD1 TRBJ1-5 NA TRBV30 TGTGCCTGGAGCGGACAGGGCAACCAGCCCCAGCATTTT CAWSGQGNQPQHF
TRBD2 TRBJ2-3 NA TRBV29-1 TGCAGCGTAGCGGGACTAGCGGGGGGCTGGGATACGCAGTATTTT CSVAGLAGGWDTQYF
TRBD1 TRBJ1-2 NA TRBV7-2 TGTGCCAGCAGCTTCCGGGACAGTAACTATGGCTACACCTTC CASSFRDSNYGYTF
NA TRBJ2-7 few TRBV29-1 TGCAGCGTACGAGAGGGGGCCTACGAGCAGTACTTC CSVREGAYEQYF
NA TRBJ2-3 few TRBV18 TGTGCCAGCTCACCCCCGGGCACAGATACGCAGTATTTT CASSPPGTDTQYF
TRBD2 TRBJ2-1 once TRBV13 TGTGCCAGCAGGCCAGCGGGGGGGCGGCGTGAGCAGTTCTTC CASRPAGGRREQFF
NA TRBJ1-5 NA TRBV30 TGTGCCTGGAGTGTCGGTCAGCACAATCAGCCCCAGCATTTT CAWSVGQHNQPQHF
NA TRBJ1-2 NA TRBV7-9 TGTGCCAGCAGCTTAGACCCGGGATTCTATGGCTACACCTTC CASSLDPGFYGYTF
NA TRBJ1-1 NA TRBV5-4 TGTGCCAGCAGCTTGGATACAGGGACCGAAGCTTTCTTT CASSLDTGTEAFF
NA TRBJ1-2 NA TRBV5-1 TGCGCCAGCAGCTTGGGGGGTCCCCAGGGGGGCTACACCTTC CASSLGGPQGGYTF
TRBD1 TRBJ2-2 NA TRBV5-1 TGCGCCAGCAGCTTGGGACAGGGAACGAACACCGGGGAGCTGTTTTTT CASSLGQGTNTGELFF
NA TRBJ2-7 NA TRBV6-6 TGTGCCAGCGCTACAAGGGGACCCTACGAGCAGTACTTC CASATRGPYEQYF
TRBD1 TRBJ1-2 NA TRBV27 TGTGCCAGCCGCTCTTTTTTACAGGGGGACTATGGCTACACCTTC CASRSFLQGDYGYTF
TRBD1 TRBJ1-1 few TRBV13 TGTGCCAGCAGCTCCCAGGGGGCGAACACTGAAGCTTTCTTT CASSSQGANTEAFF
NA TRBJ2-7 once TRBV29-1 TGCAGCGTCAGGGTAGGGGACGAGCAGTACTTC CSVRVGDEQYF
NA TRBJ2-5 NA TRBV29-1 TGCAGCGTGAACGCAGGGAGAGAGACCCAGTACTTC CSVNAGRETQYF
NA TRBJ2-3 NA TRBV20-1 TGCAGTGCTTACGGTACAGATACGCAGTATTTT CSAYGTDTQYF